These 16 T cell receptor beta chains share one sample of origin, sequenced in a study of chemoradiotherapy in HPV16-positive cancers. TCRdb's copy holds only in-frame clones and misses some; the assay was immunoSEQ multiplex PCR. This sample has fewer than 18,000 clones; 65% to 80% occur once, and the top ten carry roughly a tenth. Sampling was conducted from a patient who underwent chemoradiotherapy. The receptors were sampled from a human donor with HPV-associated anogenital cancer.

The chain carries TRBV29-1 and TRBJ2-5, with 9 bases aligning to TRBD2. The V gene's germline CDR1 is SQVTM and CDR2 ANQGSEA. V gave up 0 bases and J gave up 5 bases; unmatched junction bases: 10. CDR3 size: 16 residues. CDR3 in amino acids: CSVEDWRGGLRETQYF. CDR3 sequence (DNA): TGCAGCGTTGAAGACTGGCGGGGGGGCCTCAGGGAGACCCAGTACTTC.

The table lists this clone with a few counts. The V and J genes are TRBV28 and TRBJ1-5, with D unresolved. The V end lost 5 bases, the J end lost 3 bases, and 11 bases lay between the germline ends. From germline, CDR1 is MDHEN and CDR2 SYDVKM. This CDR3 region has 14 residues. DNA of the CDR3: TGTGCCAGCAGTGCGAACAGTTACAATCAGCCCCAGCATTTT. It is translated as CASSANSYNQPQHF.

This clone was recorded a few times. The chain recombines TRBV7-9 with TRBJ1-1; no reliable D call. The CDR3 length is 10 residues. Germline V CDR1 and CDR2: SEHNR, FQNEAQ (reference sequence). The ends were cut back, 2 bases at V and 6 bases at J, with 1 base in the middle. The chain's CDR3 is CASSLSEAFF. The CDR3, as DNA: TGTGCCAGCAGCTTATCTGAAGCTTTCTTT. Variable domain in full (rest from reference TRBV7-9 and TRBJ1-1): DTGVSQNPRHKITKRGQNVTFRCDPISEHNRLYWYRQTLGQGPEFLTYFQNEAQLEKSRLLSDRFSAERPKGSFSTLEIQRTEQGDSAMYLCASSLSEAFFGQGTRLTVV.

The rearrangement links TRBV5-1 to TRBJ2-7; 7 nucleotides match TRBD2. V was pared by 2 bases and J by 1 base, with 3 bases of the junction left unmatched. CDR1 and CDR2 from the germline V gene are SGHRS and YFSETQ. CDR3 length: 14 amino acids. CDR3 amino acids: CASSFSGGSYEQYF. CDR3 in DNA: TGCGCCAGCAGCTTTTCGGGGGGTTCCTACGAGCAGTACTTC. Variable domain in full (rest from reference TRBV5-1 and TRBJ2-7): KAGVTQTPRYLIKTRGQQVTLSCSPISGHRSVSWYQQTPGQGLQFLFEYFSETQRNKGNFPGRFSGRQFSNSRSEMNVSTLELGDSALYLCASSFSGGSYEQYFGPGTRLTVT.

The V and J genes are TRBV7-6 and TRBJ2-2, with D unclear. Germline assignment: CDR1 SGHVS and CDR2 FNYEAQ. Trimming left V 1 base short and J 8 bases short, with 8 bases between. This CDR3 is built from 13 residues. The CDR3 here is CASSLVLGGELFF. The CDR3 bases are TGTGCCAGCAGCTTAGTACTCGGAGGGGAGCTGTTTTTT.

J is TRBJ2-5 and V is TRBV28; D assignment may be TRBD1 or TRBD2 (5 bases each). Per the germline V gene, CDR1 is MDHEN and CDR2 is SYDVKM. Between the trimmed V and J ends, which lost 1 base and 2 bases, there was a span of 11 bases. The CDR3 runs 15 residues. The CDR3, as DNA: TGTGCCAGCAGTTTATTGGGGCTAGCACAAGAGACCCAGTACTTC. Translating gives CASSLLGLAQETQYF.

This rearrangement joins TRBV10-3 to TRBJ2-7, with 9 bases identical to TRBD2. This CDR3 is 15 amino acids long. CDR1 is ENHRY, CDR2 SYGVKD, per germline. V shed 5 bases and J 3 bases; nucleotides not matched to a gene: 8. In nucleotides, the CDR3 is TGTGCCATCAGTTTAGGCGGGGGGGGGAACTACGAGCAGTACTTC. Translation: CAISLGGGGNYEQYF.

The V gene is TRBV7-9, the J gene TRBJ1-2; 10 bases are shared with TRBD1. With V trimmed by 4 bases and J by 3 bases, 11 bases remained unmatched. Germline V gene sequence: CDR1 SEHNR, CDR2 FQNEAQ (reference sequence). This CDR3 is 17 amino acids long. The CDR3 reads CASSSPGQGSVDYGYTF. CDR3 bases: TGTGCCAGCAGCTCACCGGGACAGGGGTCTGTTGACTATGGCTACACCTTC.

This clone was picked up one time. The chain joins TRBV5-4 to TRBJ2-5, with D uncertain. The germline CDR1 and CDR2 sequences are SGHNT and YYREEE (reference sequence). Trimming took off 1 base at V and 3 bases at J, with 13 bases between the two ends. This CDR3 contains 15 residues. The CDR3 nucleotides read TGTGCCAGCAGCTTGATCGGCAGAACTAAAGAGACCCAGTACTTC. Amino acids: CASSLIGRTKETQYF.

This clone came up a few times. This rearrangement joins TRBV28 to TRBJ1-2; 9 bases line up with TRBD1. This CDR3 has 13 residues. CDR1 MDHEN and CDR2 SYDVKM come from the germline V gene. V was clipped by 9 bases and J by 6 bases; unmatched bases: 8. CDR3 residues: CASAGDRAHGYTF. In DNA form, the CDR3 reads TGTGCCAGTGCCGGGGACAGGGCTCATGGCTACACCTTC.

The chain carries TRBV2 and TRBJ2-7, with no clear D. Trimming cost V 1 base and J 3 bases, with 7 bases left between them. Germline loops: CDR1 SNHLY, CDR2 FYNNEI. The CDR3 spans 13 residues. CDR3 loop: CASSEVNSYEQYF. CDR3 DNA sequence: TGTGCCAGCAGTGAAGTGAATAGCTACGAGCAGTACTTC.

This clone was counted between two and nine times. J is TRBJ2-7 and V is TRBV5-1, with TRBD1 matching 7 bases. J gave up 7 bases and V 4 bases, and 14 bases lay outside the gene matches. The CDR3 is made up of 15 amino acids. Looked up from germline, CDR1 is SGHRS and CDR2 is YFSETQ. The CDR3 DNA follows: TGCGCCAGCAGCCGGATCACAGGGGAATCGAGGGAGCAGTACTTC. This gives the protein CASSRITGESREQYF. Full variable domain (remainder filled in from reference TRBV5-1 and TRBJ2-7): KAGVTQTPRYLIKTRGQQVTLSCSPISGHRSVSWYQQTPGQGLQFLFEYFSETQRNKGNFPGRFSGRQFSNSRSEMNVSTLELGDSALYLCASSRITGESREQYFGPGTRLTVT.

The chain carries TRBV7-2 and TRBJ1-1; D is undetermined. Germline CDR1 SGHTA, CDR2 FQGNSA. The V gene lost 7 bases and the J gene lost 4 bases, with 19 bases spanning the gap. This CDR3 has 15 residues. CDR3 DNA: TGTGCCAGCACGAGGGATCCCTTGCCCTCCACTGAAGCTTTCTTT. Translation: CASTRDPLPSTEAFF.

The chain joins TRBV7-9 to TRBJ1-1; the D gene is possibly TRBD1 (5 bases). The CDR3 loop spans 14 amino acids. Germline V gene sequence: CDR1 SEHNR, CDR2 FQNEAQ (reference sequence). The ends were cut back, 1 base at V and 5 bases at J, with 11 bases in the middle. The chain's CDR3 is CASSLVQGRTEAFF. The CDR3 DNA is TGTGCCAGCAGCTTAGTTCAGGGAAGGACTGAAGCTTTCTTT.

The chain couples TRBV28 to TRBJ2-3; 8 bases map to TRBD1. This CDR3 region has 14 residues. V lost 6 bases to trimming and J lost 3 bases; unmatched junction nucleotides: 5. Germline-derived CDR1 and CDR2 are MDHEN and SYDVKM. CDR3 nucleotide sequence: TGTGCCAGCAGCATCCAGGGGGCGACAGATACGCAGTATTTT. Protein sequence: CASSIQGATDTQYF.

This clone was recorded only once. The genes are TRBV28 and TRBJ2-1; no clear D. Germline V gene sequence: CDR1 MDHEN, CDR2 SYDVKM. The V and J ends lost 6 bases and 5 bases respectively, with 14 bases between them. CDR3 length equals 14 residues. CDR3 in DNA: TGTGCCAGCAGCCTACATAGAAGAAACAATGAGCAGTTCTTC. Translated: CASSLHRRNNEQFF.